These T cell receptor beta chains were read from a single sample in a study of monozygotic twins with inflammatory bowel disease. TCRdb reprocessed the 5' RACE reads, with one entry per CDR3 protein and no DNA. Its table lists approximately 400,000 distinct CDR3 sequences. Sequenced input: blood. Source of these receptors: a human donor with ulcerative colitis or Crohn's disease, or a healthy co-twin of an affected twin (not recorded which). Both conserved end residues are part of each CDR3. Fields, in order: V gene, J gene, CDR3 protein.

V gene: TRBV30; J gene: TRBJ1-2; CDR3 protein: CAWSRGQGYGYTF
V gene: TRBV6-2/TRBV6-3; J gene: TRBJ2-3; CDR3 protein: CASSYESKLGDTQYF
V gene: TRBV6-1; J gene: TRBJ1-2; CDR3 protein: CASRRTGKNYGYTF
V gene: TRBV5-1; J gene: TRBJ1-5; CDR3 protein: CASSLDSGGGNQPQHF
V gene: TRBV5-1; J gene: TRBJ2-7; CDR3 protein: CASSLESVRMTYEQYF
V gene: TRBV12-3/TRBV12-4; J gene: TRBJ1-2; CDR3 protein: CASRVGDSYGYTF
V gene: TRBV19; J gene: TRBJ2-1; CDR3 protein: CASSIGSQGIAYNEQFF
V gene: TRBV12-5; J gene: TRBJ1-1; CDR3 protein: CASGLREKLNTEAFF
V gene: TRBV18; J gene: TRBJ2-1; CDR3 protein: CASSPPDRTKQFF
V gene: TRBV4-2; J gene: TRBJ1-1; CDR3 protein: CASSGGGARTEAFF
V gene: TRBV5-1; J gene: TRBJ1-2; CDR3 protein: CASSTGTGGAFGYTF
V gene: TRBV4-3; J gene: TRBJ2-4; CDR3 protein: CASSQGRTDLIIQYF
V gene: TRBV7-9; J gene: TRBJ2-1; CDR3 protein: CASTQTSGTYNEQFF
V gene: TRBV2; J gene: TRBJ2-3; CDR3 protein: CASSEVDTDTQYF
V gene: TRBV12-3/TRBV12-4; J gene: TRBJ2-6; CDR3 protein: CASSPLGQGLPISGANVLTF
V gene: TRBV11-2; J gene: TRBJ2-1; CDR3 protein: CASSLGGVGTAFYNEQFF
V gene: TRBV4-3; J gene: TRBJ2-2; CDR3 protein: CASSPETLTGEETGELFF
V gene: TRBV20-1; J gene: TRBJ2-4; CDR3 protein: CSARDGSGQADIQYF
V gene: TRBV14; J gene: TRBJ2-3; CDR3 protein: CASSRAQGTLTDTQYF
V gene: TRBV10-3; J gene: TRBJ2-1; CDR3 protein: CAISDRQYSYNEQFF
V gene: TRBV20-1; J gene: TRBJ2-1; CDR3 protein: CSARGNSGGAYNEQFF
V gene: TRBV20-1; J gene: TRBJ2-3; CDR3 protein: CSARDVNRGVADTQYF
V gene: TRBV19; J gene: TRBJ1-5; CDR3 protein: CASSKGTGPQWPQHF
V gene: TRBV11-2; J gene: TRBJ2-3; CDR3 protein: CASSLVSGAITDTQYF
V gene: TRBV29-1; J gene: TRBJ2-7; CDR3 protein: CSVVRGANEQYF
V gene: TRBV6-5; J gene: TRBJ2-5; CDR3 protein: CASSSGTAIETQYF
V gene: TRBV24-1; J gene: TRBJ1-2; CDR3 protein: CATSDADRVGYTF
V gene: TRBV7-9; J gene: TRBJ1-6; CDR3 protein: CASSLEVLGGRHSPLHF
V gene: TRBV7-2; J gene: TRBJ1-6; CDR3 protein: CASSFSGQGLRNSPLHF
V gene: TRBV7-3; J gene: TRBJ2-6; CDR3 protein: CASSSLKGAGANVLTF
V gene: TRBV5-4; J gene: TRBJ2-7; CDR3 protein: CASSPGGTGFSYEQYF
V gene: TRBV6-1; J gene: TRBJ2-5; CDR3 protein: CASSNRDPRVETQYF
V gene: TRBV10-3; J gene: TRBJ2-7; CDR3 protein: CAISDLGNSYEQYF
V gene: TRBV7-8; J gene: TRBJ1-3; CDR3 protein: CASSSLGSGNTIYF
V gene: TRBV5-1; J gene: TRBJ2-1; CDR3 protein: CASSLPERGSIEQFF
V gene: TRBV4-1; J gene: TRBJ1-3; CDR3 protein: CASSHGGGTGRLTNPDF
V gene: TRBV6-5; J gene: TRBJ2-5; CDR3 protein: CASSYSFDSQETQYF
V gene: TRBV29-1; J gene: TRBJ1-6; CDR3 protein: CSVTLLGAMDSPLHF
V gene: TRBV5-1; J gene: TRBJ2-7; CDR3 protein: CASSSRQGAASEQYF
V gene: TRBV29-1; J gene: TRBJ2-1; CDR3 protein: CSALVQNNEQFF
V gene: TRBV20-1; J gene: TRBJ1-1; CDR3 protein: CSARSPKGGNTEAFF
V gene: TRBV5-1; J gene: TRBJ2-5; CDR3 protein: CASSAGTPQAQYF
V gene: TRBV4-2; J gene: TRBJ2-1; CDR3 protein: CASSQTSGEQFF
V gene: TRBV12-3/TRBV12-4; J gene: TRBJ1-2; CDR3 protein: CASNRDGDGYGYTF
V gene: TRBV7-2; J gene: TRBJ1-2; CDR3 protein: CASSLAGQVLYGYTF